A single sample is the source of the 31 T cell receptor beta chains below, sequenced in a study of T cells after yellow fever vaccination. TCRdb fed the 5' RACE reads into MiXCR, producing one record per CDR3 protein. The sample lists hundreds of thousands of distinct CDR3 sequences, 18% occurring once. The specimen comprised PBMCs, sampled before the yellow fever booster vaccination. Source of these receptors: a man between 18 and 35 years old who received the YFV17D yellow fever vaccine.

A few counts support this clonotype. V gene TRBV9 combines with J gene TRBJ2-5, with 8 bases aligning to TRBD1. Unmatched junction bases numbered 6, after V lost 0 bases and J lost 2 bases. Germline V gene sequence: CDR1 SGDLS, CDR2 YYNGEE. This CDR3 comprises 16 residues. CDR3 nucleotide sequence: TGTGCCAGCAGCGTAGAGGGCAGGGGGCTTCAAGAGACCCAGTACTTC. Protein sequence: CASSVEGRGLQETQYF.

The V and J genes are TRBV12-3 or TRBV12-4 and TRBJ2-1, with 10 bases aligning to TRBD1. The CDR3 is 14 residues long. The V gene end was trimmed by 7 bases and the J gene end by 6 bases; junction bases not matched to a gene: 6. In DNA form, the CDR3 reads TGTGCCAGCAACGACAGGGGGCCACTCAATGAGCAGTTCTTC. Translation gives CASNDRGPLNEQFF.

This clonotype was picked up many times. The chain recombines TRBV6-2 or TRBV6-3 with TRBJ2-7, with D unresolved. V lost 10 bases, J lost 5 bases, and 18 bases lay in between. Germline CDR1 and CDR2: MNHEY and SVGEGT. The CDR3 extends over 13 amino acids. Here the CDR3 DNA reads TGTGCCACCGGTAGACTCCTTCGGGACGAGCAGTACGTC. Its protein is CATGRLLRDEQYV.

The rearrangement uses TRBV2 and TRBJ2-7, with D perhaps TRBD1 (6 bases). Trimming took off 6 bases at V and 4 bases at J, with 25 bases between the two ends. This CDR3 region has 17 residues. The V gene's germline CDR1 is SNHLY and CDR2 FYNNEI. CDR3 amino acids: CASREPGHRGPEYEQYV. The CDR3 DNA follows: TGTGCCAGCAGGGAACCGGGACACCGGGGTCCAGAGTACGAGCAGTACGTC.

The V and J genes are TRBV4-2 and TRBJ1-5; perhaps TRBD1 as D (6 bases). CDR1 and CDR2 from the germline V gene are LGHNA and YNFKEQ. V dropped 0 bases and J dropped 6 bases, with 12 bases sitting between them. The CDR3 sequence is 15 residues long. The chain's CDR3 is CASSQDVGAAQPQHF. Written as DNA, the CDR3 is TGTGCCAGCAGCCAAGATGTGGGGGCGGCTCAGCCCCAGCATTTT.

V and J are TRBV7-2 and TRBJ2-5, with TRBD1 as a possible D gene (5 bases). V lost 5 bases, J lost 3 bases, and 13 bases lay in between. Germline V CDR1 and CDR2: SGHTA, FQGNSA. This CDR3 contains 14 residues. The CDR3 nucleotides are TGTGCCAGCAGCCCCGTCAGCAGGGAAGAGACCCAGTACTTC. Its protein is CASSPVSREETQYF.

This clonotype was seen a few times. The chain recombines TRBV6-2 or TRBV6-3 with TRBJ2-5; 7 nucleotides match TRBD2. Trimming cost V 7 bases and J 4 bases; bases outside gene matches: 9. The CDR3 is made up of 14 amino acids. The germline V gene has CDR1 MNHEY and CDR2 SVGEGT. The CDR3 nucleotides read TGTGCCAGCACCTACGGGACTACCTCAGAGACCCAGTACTTC. Translated, it gives CASTYGTTSETQYF.

This clonotype showed up just a few times. This chain links TRBV7-3 with TRBJ2-1, with D maybe TRBD2 (5 bases). V lost 5 bases and J lost 9, with 17 bases in between. The CDR3 is made up of 14 amino acids. The V gene's germline CDR1 is SGHTA and CDR2 FQGTGA. The chain's CDR3 is CASSPVPGWGEQFF. DNA of the CDR3: TGTGCCAGCAGCCCGGTCCCGGGGTGGGGTGAGCAGTTCTTC.

This chain joins TRBV20-1 and TRBJ1-1, with no clear D. Trimming cost V 4 bases and J 1 base, with 10 bases left between them. The CDR3 extends over 13 amino acids. The germline gives CDR1 DFQATT, CDR2 SNEGSKA (reference sequence). As DNA, the CDR3 is TGCAGTGCTACCGGAGAACGGAACACTGAAGCTTTCTTT. Its protein product is CSATGERNTEAFF.

The chain couples TRBV6-6 to TRBJ2-7, with 10 nucleotides matching TRBD1. V was clipped by 9 bases and J by 0 bases; unmatched bases: 8. Per the germline V gene, CDR1 is MNHNY and CDR2 is SVGAGI (reference sequence). The CDR3 sequence is 15 residues long. The CDR3 loop reads CASLPGQGYSYEQYV. In DNA, the CDR3 is TGTGCCAGTTTACCGGGACAGGGGTACTCCTACGAGCAGTACGTC.

V usage is TRBV24-1 and J usage is TRBJ2-2; no firm D call. V lost 9 bases and J 2 bases, leaving 9 bases between the germline ends. Germline loops: CDR1 KGHDR, CDR2 SFDVKD. The CDR3 totals 13 residues. CDR3 loop: CATGDSNTGELFF. Written as DNA, the CDR3 is TGTGCCACCGGGGATAGCAACACCGGGGAGCTGTTTTTT.

This clonotype was observed a handful of times. The chain employs TRBV12-3 or TRBV12-4 and TRBJ2-1; 9 bases are a match to TRBD2. V trimming: 5 bases; J trimming: 4 bases; junction bases outside the gene matches: 3. The CDR3 spans 14 residues. The CDR3 is CASSLTSGYNEQFF. For the CDR3, the DNA is TGTGCCAGCAGTCTGACTAGCGGATACAATGAGCAGTTCTTC.

This clonotype was counted only a few times. V and J are TRBV20-1 and TRBJ2-2; 8 bases agree with TRBD1. After removal of 6 bases from V and 4 bases from J, the junction contained 7 bases not matched to a gene. Germline CDR1 reads DFQATT; CDR2 reads SNEGSKA (reference sequence). The CDR3 consists of 14 residues. Written as DNA, the CDR3 is TGCAGTGCGGAGGGAACAGGGGGCACCGGGGAGCTGTTTTTT. Translated, it gives CSAEGTGGTGELFF.

This clonotype was counted only a few times. The chain employs TRBV11-2 and TRBJ2-3; no clear D. V was clipped by 2 bases and J by 0 bases, with 9 bases between them. Germline CDR1 SGHAT, CDR2 FQNNGV. The CDR3 covers 15 residues. This CDR3 reads CASSLSAKSTDTQYF. The CDR3 nucleotides are TGTGCCAGCAGCTTATCAGCTAAAAGCACAGATACGCAGTATTTT.

The chain combines TRBV28 with TRBJ1-1, with D unresolved. V shed 4 bases and J shed 6 bases, with 21 bases lying between them. The CDR3 loop spans 16 amino acids. Germline V CDR1 and CDR2: MDHEN, SYDVKM. This chain's CDR3 is CASSSLIPTQDPEAFF. The CDR3 region has the DNA TGTGCCAGCAGTTCCCTAATTCCAACGCAGGACCCTGAAGCTTTCTTT.

The chain carries TRBV27 and TRBJ2-5; a weak D match, TRBD1 (5 bases). Deletions cut 5 bases from V and 5 bases from J, with 21 bases between. CDR1 MNHEY and CDR2 SMNVEV come from the germline V gene (reference sequence). This CDR3 is 16 amino acids long. The CDR3 protein is CASSGWGGRYLETQYF. CDR3 DNA: TGTGCCAGCAGTGGGTGGGGCGGACGTTATTTGGAGACCCAGTACTTC.

DNA of the CDR3: TGTGCCACACGACAGGCCTTCTCCTACGAGCAGTACGTC. It is translated as CATRQAFSYEQYV. The chain uses TRBV24-1 and TRBJ2-7; possibly TRBD1 for D (6 bases). V was pared by 10 bases and J by 0 bases, with 12 bases between. CDR3 length: 13 amino acids. Germline V gene data show CDR1 as KGHDR and CDR2 as SFDVKD.

The J gene is TRBJ2-5, the V gene TRBV20-1, with a weak D call TRBD2 (6 bases). Between the trimmed V and J ends, which lost 3 bases and 5 bases, there was a span of 19 bases. This CDR3 is 15 amino acids long. Germline V gene sequence: CDR1 DFQATT, CDR2 SNEGSKA (reference sequence). This CDR3 is CSASVGGSSVETQYF. As DNA, the CDR3 is TGCAGTGCTAGTGTTGGAGGGTCGTCGGTGGAGACCCAGTACTTC.

The table lists this clonotype with a few counts. The chain combines TRBV12-3 or TRBV12-4 with TRBJ2-2, with 8 nucleotides matching TRBD1. With V trimmed by 6 bases and J by 7 bases, 10 bases remained unmatched. The CDR3 runs to 15 residues. In DNA form, the CDR3 reads TGTGCCAGCAGGCGTTCAGGGGGCTCCGGCGGGGAGCTGTTTTTT. Protein: CASRRSGGSGGELFF.

This clonotype has ten or more counts. V usage is TRBV21-1 and J usage is TRBJ2-7; TRBD2, the table's D call, lacks a check against the DNA. TRBV21-1 is deemed a pseudogene. The CDR3 sequence is 20 residues long. CDR3 nucleotides: TGTGCCAGCAGCAAAGGGGACCCGGGACTAGCGGGGGGGAGCTCCTACGAGCAGTACGTC. Translated: CASSKGDPGLAGGSSYEQYV.

This clonotype occurred a few times. The V gene is TRBV12-3 or TRBV12-4, the J gene TRBJ1-1; 12 positions agree with TRBD1. J gave up 7 bases and V 6 bases, and 15 bases lay outside the gene matches. The CDR3 is made up of 17 amino acids. The CDR3 bases are TGTGCCAGCAGCGCCAATCCGGGACAGGGGGCCGGGGGTGAAGCTTTCTTT. Translation: CASSANPGQGAGGEAFF.

This sequence joins TRBV4-3 and TRBJ2-3; unclear D gene. Germline loops: CDR1 LGHNA, CDR2 YSLEER. This CDR3 is built from 16 residues. Deletions cut 1 base from V and 0 bases from J, with 11 bases between. CDR3 nucleotide sequence: TGCGCCAGCAGCCAAGGGTCATGGGCTAGCACAGATACGCAGTATTTT. Protein product: CASSQGSWASTDTQYF.

This clonotype was counted a few times. The chain carries TRBV4-1 and TRBJ2-1; 7 bases agree with TRBD1. V was clipped by 3 bases and J by 6 bases; unmatched bases: 8. Germline V CDR1 and CDR2: MGHRA, YSYEKL. The CDR3 consists of 15 residues. The CDR3 region is CASSQPRDSLNEQFF. The CDR3 bases are TGCGCCAGCAGCCAGCCCCGGGACAGTCTCAATGAGCAGTTCTTC.

The sample holds many counts of this clonotype. The V call is TRBV7-9, the J call TRBJ1-1; D is undetermined. This CDR3 spans 17 amino acids. The germline CDR1 and CDR2 sequences are SEHNR and FQNEAQ (reference sequence). V was pared by 6 bases and J by 4 bases, with 24 bases between. CDR3 DNA: TGTGCCAGCAGACCCCCAATACCCATGAACTCGGGCACTGAAGCTTTCTTT. This codes for CASRPPIPMNSGTEAFF.

V usage is TRBV15 and J usage is TRBJ1-1; 10 bases agree with TRBD1. The ends lost 0 bases at V and 6 bases at J; junction bases unmatched: 4. CDR1 LNHNV and CDR2 YYDKDF come from the germline V gene (reference sequence). The CDR3 length is 15 residues. The CDR3 sequence: CATSRDPGQGSEAFF. The CDR3 region has the DNA TGTGCCACCAGCAGAGACCCGGGACAGGGGTCTGAAGCTTTCTTT.

This clonotype was counted only a few times. This chain connects TRBV27 to TRBJ2-6, with no clear D. CDR1 and CDR2 from the germline V gene are MNHEY and SMNVEV (reference sequence). Trimming stripped 5 bases from V and 1 base from J, with 9 bases between. The CDR3 loop spans 15 amino acids. The CDR3 loop reads CASSTLLSGANVLTF. CDR3 sequence (DNA): TGTGCCAGCAGTACACTGTTATCTGGGGCCAACGTCCTGACTTTC.

The chain joins TRBV4-1 to TRBJ2-7; 7 nucleotides agree with TRBD2. Germline CDR1 reads MGHRA; CDR2 reads YSYEKL. This CDR3 has 17 residues. Losses at the gene ends were 4 bases for V and 1 base for J; bases not matched to a gene: 13. The CDR3 region has the DNA TGCGCCAGCAGCCCCTTGGGAGGGTCACGCCGGTCCTACGAGCAGTACTTC. Protein: CASSPLGGSRRSYEQYF.

This chain joins TRBV12-3 or TRBV12-4 and TRBJ1-1, with D unclear. The CDR3 has 14 amino acids. Trimming pared 5 bases from V and 4 bases from J, leaving 14 bases between. The CDR3 region has the DNA TGTGCCAGCAGTCACGGTGTGGAGTCCACTGAAGCTTTCTTT. Its translation: CASSHGVESTEAFF.

The chain recombines TRBV5-1 with TRBJ1-2, with TRBD1 identical over 7 bases. V dropped 2 bases and J dropped 3; count of bases not matched to a gene: 4. Germline values: CDR1 SGHRS, CDR2 YFSETQ. This CDR3 is built from 14 residues. The CDR3 is CASSFEGADYGYTF. CDR3 nucleotide sequence: TGCGCCAGCAGCTTCGAGGGGGCAGACTATGGCTACACCTTC.

This clonotype was seen more than once but under ten times. The chain uses TRBV7-2 and TRBJ1-1; D unclear. There are 14 residues in the CDR3. The V end was cut by 5 bases, the J end by 1 base, with 11 bases between. The germline V gene has CDR1 SGHTA and CDR2 FQGNSA. The CDR3 region has the DNA TGTGCCAGCAGCCGCCGACTCTGGAACACTGAAGCTTTCTTT. This gives the protein CASSRRLWNTEAFF.

The chain couples TRBV18 to TRBJ2-6, with D hard to call. Trimming pared 1 base from V and 0 bases from J, leaving 13 bases between. Germline assignment: CDR1 KGHSH and CDR2 LQKENI. CDR3 size: 18 residues. The CDR3 protein is CASSPRALGSSGANVLTF. CDR3 nucleotide sequence: TGTGCCAGCTCACCACGCGCCCTAGGTTCCTCTGGGGCCAACGTCCTGACTTTC.